The clone carrying this T cell receptor beta chain appeared a few times. Its antigen is undetermined. V was pared by 4 bases and J by 7 bases, with 14 bases between. CDR3 length: 14 residues. The V gene's germline CDR1 is SNHLY and CDR2 FYNNEI. This entry comes from a study of beta chain features in type 1 diabetes. About the study: Healthy donors and patients showed comparable age, gender and cell yields.

Sorting with CD45RO/CCR7/CD25/CD127/CD95/CD27 yielded naive, central memory, regulatory and stem-like memory CD4+ cells. Findings and limits, study-wide: Among patients, naive, central memory and Treg TCRB repertoires appeared more similar than among healthy donors. Whether HLA type influences TCRB rearrangement remained unresolved here. Type 1 diabetes patients showed a moderate but significant shortening of TCRB CDR3s in all four CD4+ subsets.

Every bit of the isolated RNA underwent reverse transcription, so sequencing read expressed TCRB transcripts. Only in-frame clones appear in the TCRdb table, and some are missing; sequencing was by immunoSEQ multiplex PCR. The sample consists of 300,000 to 350,000 clones, over 7% of them appearing once. What was sequenced was central memory CD4+ T cells from blood. This TCR came from a man younger than 45 with type 1 diabetes. The chain recombines TRBV2 with TRBJ2-1, with a weak D call TRBD1 (6 bases). The CDR3 DNA reads as TGTGCCAGCAGTGGTGGGGGCCATGATAATGAGCAGTTCTTC. Translating gives CASSGGGHDNEQFF.